A selection of T cell receptor beta chains follows, all from one sample in a study of Ad26.COV2.S vaccination and SARS-CoV-2 variants. TCRdb keeps only in-frame clones here, not all; method: immunoSEQ multiplex PCR. The data hold 200,000 to 250,000 clones, with roughly 90% observed a single time. The input for sequencing was peripheral blood, taken in a trial of Ad26.COV2.S vaccine versus placebo. These receptors were obtained from a person aged 18 to 65 who received the Ad26.COV2.S COVID-19 vaccine or a placebo. Each CDR3 is given with its conserved first and last residue. Fields, in order: J gene, V gene, D gene, clone size, CDR3 protein, CDR3 DNA. D genes are given only for firm matches. Size is omitted from some rows. Given values are once, few, many or a class for expanded clones.

j_call: TRBJ1-4
v_call: TRBV30
d_call: TRBD1
clone_size: once
cdr3_aa: CAWSPGQGGLNEKLFF
cdr3_nt: TGTGCCTGGAGTCCGGGACAGGGGGGCCTTAATGAAAAACTGTTTTTT

j_call: TRBJ2-3
v_call: TRBV7-9
d_call: NA
clone_size: NA
cdr3_aa: CASSQTTDTQYF
cdr3_nt: TGTGCCAGCAGCCAAACTACAGATACGCAGTATTTT

j_call: TRBJ2-7
v_call: TRBV9
d_call: TRBD1
clone_size: NA
cdr3_aa: CASSETGLRNEQYF
cdr3_nt: TGTGCCAGCAGCGAGACAGGGCTCCGGAACGAGCAGTACTTC

j_call: TRBJ2-3
v_call: TRBV5-4
d_call: TRBD2
clone_size: NA
cdr3_aa: CASRYTSGRSPDTQYF
cdr3_nt: TGTGCCAGCAGGTACACTAGCGGGAGATCCCCAGATACGCAGTATTTT

j_call: TRBJ2-7
v_call: TRBV27
d_call: NA
clone_size: NA
cdr3_aa: CASSQRAWGFGYF
cdr3_nt: TGTGCCAGCAGCCAACGAGCCTGGGGGTTCGGGTACTTC

j_call: TRBJ2-3
v_call: TRBV18
d_call: TRBD2
clone_size: NA
cdr3_aa: CASSPLAGGLKDTQYF
cdr3_nt: TGTGCCAGCTCACCACTAGCGGGGGGGCTGAAAGATACGCAGTATTTT

j_call: TRBJ1-1
v_call: TRBV4-3
d_call: NA
clone_size: NA
cdr3_aa: CASSQSHIGGTEAFF
cdr3_nt: TGCGCCAGCAGCCAGTCCCACATCGGAGGCACTGAAGCTTTCTTT

j_call: TRBJ1-1
v_call: TRBV3-1/TRBV3-2
d_call: TRBD1
clone_size: NA
cdr3_aa: CASSQDRGTGRMNTEAFF
cdr3_nt: TGTGCCAGCAGCCAAGATCGAGGGACAGGTCGAATGAACACTGAAGCTTTCTTT

j_call: TRBJ2-5
v_call: TRBV6-5
d_call: NA
clone_size: NA
cdr3_aa: CASSFQGPQETQYF
cdr3_nt: TGTGCCAGCAGTTTCCAGGGGCCGCAAGAGACCCAGTACTTC

j_call: TRBJ2-4
v_call: TRBV13
d_call: TRBD1
clone_size: once
cdr3_aa: CASSLGPGGQLAKNIQYF
cdr3_nt: TGTGCCAGCAGCTTAGGCCCAGGGGGACAATTAGCCAAAAACATTCAGTACTTC

j_call: TRBJ2-1
v_call: TRBV6-4
d_call: NA
clone_size: NA
cdr3_aa: CASREGTETFF
cdr3_nt: TGTGCCAGCAGGGAGGGGACAGAGACTTTCTTC

j_call: TRBJ2-7
v_call: TRBV5-4
d_call: TRBD1
clone_size: NA
cdr3_aa: CASSLSGQGDSYEQYF
cdr3_nt: TGTGCCAGCAGTCTCTCGGGACAGGGTGACTCCTACGAGCAGTACTTC

j_call: TRBJ2-3
v_call: TRBV5-1
d_call: TRBD2
clone_size: NA
cdr3_aa: CASSLEAGGGTDTQYF
cdr3_nt: TGCGCCAGCAGCTTGGAGGCGGGGGGAGGCACAGATACGCAGTATTTT

j_call: TRBJ1-1
v_call: TRBV18
d_call: TRBD1
clone_size: NA
cdr3_aa: CASSPPTGAPTEAFF
cdr3_nt: TGTGCCAGCTCACCCCCGACAGGGGCCCCCACTGAAGCTTTCTTT

j_call: TRBJ2-1
v_call: TRBV5-1
d_call: TRBD2
clone_size: once
cdr3_aa: CASSLGGLAGFNEQFF
cdr3_nt: TGCGCCAGCAGCTTGGGCGGACTAGCGGGCTTCAATGAGCAGTTCTTC

j_call: TRBJ1-3
v_call: TRBV4-3
d_call: TRBD1
clone_size: NA
cdr3_aa: CASSQGRGPGNTIYF
cdr3_nt: TGCGCCAGCAGCCAAGGGAGGGGGCCAGGAAACACCATATATTTT

j_call: TRBJ2-6
v_call: TRBV28
d_call: NA
clone_size: NA
cdr3_aa: CASSPIGTGANVLTF
cdr3_nt: TGTGCCAGCAGTCCCATAGGAACTGGGGCCAACGTCCTGACTTTC

j_call: TRBJ2-7
v_call: TRBV11-2
d_call: NA
clone_size: NA
cdr3_aa: CASSLEGSTSYEQYF
cdr3_nt: TGTGCCAGCAGCTTAGAAGGCAGCACCTCCTACGAGCAGTACTTC

j_call: TRBJ2-7
v_call: TRBV10-3
d_call: NA
clone_size: NA
cdr3_aa: CAISGTGNEQYF
cdr3_nt: TGTGCCATCAGTGGAACAGGGAACGAGCAGTACTTC

j_call: TRBJ2-3
v_call: TRBV7-3
d_call: NA
clone_size: NA
cdr3_aa: CASSLRALSTGSTDTQYF
cdr3_nt: TGTGCCAGCAGCTTAAGAGCCCTCTCGACCGGATCCACAGATACGCAGTATTTT

j_call: TRBJ2-5
v_call: TRBV5-8
d_call: TRBD1
clone_size: NA
cdr3_aa: CASSLRGGFQETQYF
cdr3_nt: TGTGCCAGCAGCTTACGAGGGGGCTTCCAAGAGACCCAGTACTTC

j_call: TRBJ1-4
v_call: TRBV30
d_call: NA
clone_size: few
cdr3_aa: CAWSEAWGGLNEKLFF
cdr3_nt: TGTGCCTGGAGTGAGGCGTGGGGGGGGCTGAATGAAAAACTGTTTTTT

j_call: TRBJ2-2
v_call: TRBV5-1
d_call: TRBD1
clone_size: NA
cdr3_aa: CASSSGQANTGELFF
cdr3_nt: TGCGCCAGCAGCTCGGGACAGGCGAACACCGGGGAGCTGTTTTTT

j_call: TRBJ2-1
v_call: TRBV20-1
d_call: TRBD2
clone_size: NA
cdr3_aa: CSASQAGGVYEQFF
cdr3_nt: TGCAGTGCTAGTCAAGCGGGAGGTGTGTATGAGCAGTTCTTC

j_call: TRBJ1-5
v_call: TRBV12-3/TRBV12-4
d_call: NA
clone_size: once
cdr3_aa: CASSLSVTQPQHF
cdr3_nt: TGTGCCAGCAGTTTATCTGTGACCCAGCCCCAGCATTTT

j_call: TRBJ1-2
v_call: TRBV18
d_call: NA
clone_size: NA
cdr3_aa: CASSPNPTNYGYTF
cdr3_nt: TGTGCCAGCTCACCGAACCCCACTAACTATGGCTACACCTTC